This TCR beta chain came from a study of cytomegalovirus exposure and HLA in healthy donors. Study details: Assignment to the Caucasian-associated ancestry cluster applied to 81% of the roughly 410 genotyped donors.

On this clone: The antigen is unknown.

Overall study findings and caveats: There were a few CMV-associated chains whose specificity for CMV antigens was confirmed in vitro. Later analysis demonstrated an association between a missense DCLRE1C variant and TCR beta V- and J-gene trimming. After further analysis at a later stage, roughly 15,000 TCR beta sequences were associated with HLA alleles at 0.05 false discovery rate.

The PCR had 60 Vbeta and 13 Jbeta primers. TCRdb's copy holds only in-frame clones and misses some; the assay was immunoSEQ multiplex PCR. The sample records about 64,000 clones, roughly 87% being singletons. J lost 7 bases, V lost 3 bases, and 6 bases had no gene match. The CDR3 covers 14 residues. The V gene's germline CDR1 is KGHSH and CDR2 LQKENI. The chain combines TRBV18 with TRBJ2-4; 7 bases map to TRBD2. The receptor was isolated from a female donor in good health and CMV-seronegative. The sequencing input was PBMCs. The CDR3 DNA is TGTGCCAGCTCACCCCCGGGGGAGGGGAACATTCAGTACTTC. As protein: CASSPPGEGNIQYF.